The clone carrying this TCR beta chain is categorized as medium-sized. Its target is not known. Study-wide results and limits: Greatest tumor Treg TCR overlap was with tumor naive CD4+ cells. Roughly an eighth of tumor Treg sequences matched naive CD4+ cells. In terms of TCR gene usage, tumor memory CD4+ T cells clustered together with blood and lymph node memory CD4+ cells, as well as with lymph node naive CD4+ cells.

The TRBV12-4/TRBJ1-2 clonotypes were amplified using barcode primers with ligated adaptors. Each CDR3 protein gets one entry after TCRdb re-called the multiplex PCR reads with MiXCR. The table lists some 500 distinct CDR3 sequences, 0.65% to 0.95% of them singletons, with 20% to 25% in the top ten. This CDR3 region has 11 residues. With 5 bases removed from V and 4 bases from J, the gap between germline ends came to 5 bases. The chain has TRBV12-3 or TRBV12-4 and TRBJ1-2; D is uncertain. The clonotype was recovered from a female donor with breast cancer. The sample taken for sequencing was naive CD4+ T cells sorted from blood. Subset reported: naive CD4+ T cells, CD4+CD45RA+CD25-. The CDR3 coding sequence is TGTGCCAGCAGTAACCTCTATGGCTACACCTTC. Protein sequence: CASSNLYGYTF.